One sample yielded the 2 T cell receptor beta chains listed below, sequenced in a study. TCRdb processed the RT-PCR reads anew with MiXCR; each CDR3 protein has one entry. The sample lists 650,000 to 800,000 distinct CDR3 sequences, approximately 15% occurring once. The sample comprised memory CD4+ T cells from blood. All receptors derive from a female donor in good health, serving as a healthy control.

This chain joins TRBV5-1 and TRBJ2-4; 10 positions agree with TRBD1. Germline V CDR1 and CDR2: SGHRS, YFSETQ. The length of the CDR3 is 19 residues. Losses at the gene ends were 4 bases for V and 0 bases for J; bases not matched to a gene: 13. The CDR3, as DNA: TGCGCCAGCAGCCGCCCCCGGGACAGGGGTCCTTTAGCCAAAAACATTCAGTACTTC. Protein product: CASSRPRDRGPLAKNIQYF. Complete variable domain (other parts from reference TRBV5-1 and TRBJ2-4): KAGVTQTPRYLIKTRGQQVTLSCSPISGHRSVSWYQQTPGQGLQFLFEYFSETQRNKGNFPGRFSGRQFSNSRSEMNVSTLELGDSALYLCASSRPRDRGPLAKNIQYFGAGTRLSVL.

V usage is TRBV5-1 and J usage is TRBJ2-7; D assignment may be TRBD1 or TRBD2 (5 bases each). Germline CDR1 and CDR2: SGHRS and YFSETQ. Trimming removed 4 bases from V and 1 base from J, with 15 bases in between. The length of the CDR3 is 15 residues. The CDR3 nucleotides are TGCGCCAGCAGCAAAGGGACCTCCACGTCCTACGAGCAGTACTTC. It encodes CASSKGTSTSYEQYF.